Reported below is one T cell receptor beta chain. In the original workflow: Estimation of nucleated cell counts was performed using reference gene primer amplification. Produced via immunoSEQ multiplex PCR; TCRdb's table is partial and in-frame only. D and trimming were read from the DNA, whereas the V and J calls and clone size are those reported in that table. The sample carries 170,000 or so clones, nearly 80% recorded once. The sample comes from a study of blood T cell repertoires in COVID-19. Study as a whole: Sites in the United States, Italy and Spain provided acute and convalescent COVID-19 samples. Sample material is recorded as cDNA or gDNA derived from T cells, B-cell-depleted T cells, or PBMCs.

Trimming cost V 4 bases and J 6 bases, with 16 bases left between them. The CDR3 runs 15 residues. CDR1 and CDR2 (germline): LGHDT, YNNKEL (reference sequence). The sequence derives from a woman in her seventies with acute or convalescent COVID-19. V usage is TRBV3-1 (or the pseudogene TRBV3-2) and J usage is TRBJ2-1; weak D call: TRBD2 (6 bases). Sequencing was done on a sample of peripheral blood. CDR3 DNA sequence: TGTGCCAGCAGCCGGAGGGGTTTAGGTATCAATGAGCAGTTCTTC. This gives the protein CASSRRGLGINEQFF.